The entry that follows covers one T cell receptor beta chain sequence. These data belong to a study of blood T cells in healthy people across ages. Germline V CDR1 and CDR2: LGHDT, YNNKEL (reference sequence). The CDR3 spans 15 residues. Trimming shortened V by 1 base and J by 6 bases, and 16 bases separated the two germline ends. Primed by a sample-barcoded 5' primer and a J-beta primer mix, a second PCR proceeded for 7 to 11 cycles. One entry per CDR3 protein results from TCRdb running MiXCR on the 5' RACE reads. The sample has about 680,000 distinct CDR3 sequences, around half seen once. The TCR sequence derives from a woman aged 60 to 75 in good health. The specimen was blood. The chain has TRBV3-1 and TRBJ2-7; D is ambiguous. This chain's CDR3 is CASSQGVVMTAEQYF. The CDR3 DNA is TGTGCCAGCAGCCAAGGGGTAGTGATGACGGCCGAGCAGTACTTC.